This T cell receptor (beta chain) was captured in a study of CD8+ T cells in alopecia areata. Whole-study context: For treated patients, severity scores reflected the percentage of scalp area affected. Broader study findings: Administration of tofacitinib significantly diminished scalp clonality and expanded CD8+ clones within the top 100. Many of the expanded lesional clones endured in scalp and blood while on tofacitinib.

This clone has more than one count but fewer than ten. Its target is not known. Germline V gene lookup returns CDR1 MNHEY and CDR2 SVGAGI. V lost 7 bases to trimming and J lost 6 bases, with 15 bases between them. CDR3 length equals 13 residues. Once RNA had been extracted, it was reverse transcribed into cDNA to act as the sequencing template. Clones were sequenced by immunoSEQ multiplex PCR, and TCRdb holds only the in-frame ones, with some missing. The data contain just over 150,000 clones, about 71% of them seen just once; the ten biggest clones take up 0.75% to 0.95%. As to treatment: oral pan-JAK inhibitor, 5-10 mg twice daily. The study team obtained lesional scalp punch biopsies and peripheral blood from alopecia areata patients.

The chain recombines TRBV6-5 with TRBJ1-2; D perhaps matches TRBD1 (6 bases). This specimen was CD4+ T cells sorted from blood, taken at week 4, from a patient treated with tofacitinib. This sequence originates from a human donor with alopecia areata. CDR3 in DNA: TGTGCCAGCATGACAAGGGGGAGGAATGGCTACACCTTC. It encodes CASMTRGRNGYTF.